This note documents a single T cell receptor (beta chain) sequence. Its matching antigen is unknown. A junction end diverges from the germline sequence, so it may reflect a read error. As for time point: newly diagnosed GD, antithyroid drugs for less than 3 months. The TCR library was prepared using RNA isolated from PBMCs. iRepertoire HTBI primers and Arm-PCR of CDR3 regions built TCR beta libraries. TCRdb independently ran MiXCR on the multiplex PCR reads; one entry per CDR3 protein. Here the sample spans 400,000 to 500,000 distinct CDR3 sequences, less than 15% being singletons. The CDR3 consists of 14 residues. CDR1 and CDR2 (germline): DFQATT, SNEGSKA (reference sequence). This sample stems from a study of regulatory T cells in long-lasting Graves disease. Study findings and constraints: Persistent patients shared more public clonotypes (about 2,700) than new patients (approximately 970).

A further study also used this sample, focusing on T cells in Graves' hyperthyroidism and ophthalmopathy.

V is TRBV20-1 and J is TRBJ2-7; TRBD2 might be the D (5 bases). Sequenced material: peripheral blood mononuclear cells (PBMCs), taken at new diagnosis, from a patient treated with antithyroid drugs. The sequence came from a woman aged 45-59 years with Graves disease. CDR3 region: CSARDASNPYEQYF. The CDR3 bases are TGCAGTGCTAGAGATGCTAGCAACCCCTACGAGCAATACTTC.